This entry lists 2 T cell receptor beta chains sequenced from one sample in a study of T cell responses to AZD1222 COVID-19 vaccine. TCRdb's table, derived via immunoSEQ multiplex PCR, lists solely in-frame clones and lacks some. The table records about 120,000 clones, around 90% of them present only once. Specimen: peripheral blood, collected on day 0 of AZD1222 vaccination. These receptors were collected from an adult in good health.

The rearrangement uses TRBV11-2 and TRBJ1-2; 11 positions match TRBD1. V dropped 5 bases and J dropped 7; count of bases not matched to a gene: 3. Germline CDR1 is SGHAT and CDR2 is FQNNGV. CDR3 length: 13 amino acids. In DNA form, the CDR3 reads TGTGCCAGCAGCCCCGGGACAGGGGGTGGCTACACCTTC. Amino acids: CASSPGTGGGYTF.

This chain connects TRBV6-5 to TRBJ1-1; D is ambiguous. Trimming cost V 6 bases and J 0 bases, with 5 bases left between them. Germline lookup yields CDR1 MNHEY and CDR2 SVGAGI. This CDR3 region has 12 residues. In DNA, the CDR3 is TGTGCCAGCAGGGAGATGAACACTGAAGCTTTCTTT. Translating it yields CASREMNTEAFF.